This TCR beta chain was captured by sequencing in a study of T cells in Graves' hyperthyroidism and ophthalmopathy. This clonotype was recorded a few times. Researchers took RNA transcripts and amplified the TCR beta CDR3 regions from them. The primer set for the first-round RT-PCR of the TCR CDR3 was HTBI. In TCRdb, the multiplex PCR reads were re-called with MiXCR into one record per CDR3 protein. This table has about 690,000 distinct CDR3 sequences, roughly 17% appearing once. Sequencing used blood. This clonotype was obtained from a man aged 50-59 years with Graves' hyperthyroidism.

The CDR3, as DNA: TGTGCCAGCAGCCAAGGGGACCGAAAACTTAATCAGCCCCAGCATTTT. It yields the protein CASSQGDRKLNQPQHF. The gene calls are TRBV3-2 and TRBJ1-5; TRBD1, the table's D call, was not compared with the DNA. TRBV3-2 is tagged as a pseudogene. The CDR3 sequence is 16 residues long.